This T cell receptor beta chain was identified in a study of blood T cells in healthy people across ages. Samples had at least 6.5 million PBMCs isolated from them. Between the trimmed V and J ends, which lost 4 bases and 2 bases, there was a span of 9 bases. The CDR3 totals 14 residues. The germline gives CDR1 KGHDR, CDR2 SFDVKD. Primed by a sample-barcoded 5' primer and a J-beta primer mix, a second PCR proceeded for about 7 to 12 cycles. All cDNA molecules were each tagged by a template-switch adaptor with 12 random nucleotides. TCRdb re-derived calls from the 5' RACE reads in MiXCR, one entry per CDR3 protein. This table has some 1,500,000 distinct CDR3 sequences, roughly 43% appearing once.

The source is a woman between 18 and 29 years old in good health. The chain is built from TRBV24-1 and TRBJ2-3, with D hard to call. Sequenced input: blood. The CDR3 DNA reads as TGTGCCACCAGTGACGCTGAACCCACAGATACGCAGTATTTT. It specifies CATSDAEPTDTQYF.